The TCR beta chain described here comes from a study of shared clonotypes between healthy human individuals. Background on the study: Each donor had three CD4 naive, three CD4 memory, two CD8 naive and one CD8 memory plate. The study, taken as a whole, reports: Unshared clonotypes carried lower generation probabilities than those common to all four donors.

In the authors' methods: Because ImmunoSEQ provided only junction sequences with no quality scores, the filtering differed. Method: immunoSEQ multiplex PCR; TCRdb's copy keeps in-frame clones and lacks some. V, J and clone size were drawn from that table, and D and trimming were deduced from the DNA. The sample carries roughly 1.5 million clones, about 98% recorded once. In regard to this clone: Its antigen is currently unknown.

The CDR3 spans 14 residues. CDR1 SSHAT and CDR2 FNYEAQ come from the germline V gene (reference sequence). Trimming removed 4 bases at V and 0 bases at J, with 10 bases between. The chain carries TRBV7-7 and TRBJ2-7; the D is unclear. This sequence was found in a man aged 30 to 45 in good health. The sequenced sample consisted of naive CD4+ T cells sorted from blood. Subset here: CD45RA+ positively selected. In DNA form, the CDR3 reads TGTGCCAGCAGCTCAAGCCCGGGCTCCTACGAGCAGTACTTC. Protein product: CASSSSPGSYEQYF.